The 23 T cell receptor beta chains reported below all come from one sample, sequenced in a study of blood T cell repertoires in COVID-19. The data were produced by immunoSEQ multiplex PCR, yet TCRdb's version contains in-frame clones alone and is incomplete. The sample shows some 180,000 clones, 75% to 95% of them seen only once. The specimen sequenced was peripheral blood. These receptors were collected from a man aged 50 to 59 with acute or convalescent COVID-19.

The CDR3, as DNA: TGTGCCAGCAGTTCGTCTGTGGGGGCGCGGACTGAAGCTTTCTTT. It encodes CASSSSVGARTEAFF. V gene TRBV6-5 combines with J gene TRBJ1-1; weak D call: TRBD1 (6 bases). Germline V gene sequence: CDR1 MNHEY, CDR2 SVGAGI. The CDR3 extends over 15 amino acids. Trimming left V 4 bases short and J 5 bases short, with 17 bases between.

The V gene is TRBV6-4, the J gene TRBJ1-5, with D perhaps matching TRBD1 (5 bases). The CDR3 has 13 amino acids. Germline assignment: CDR1 MRHNA and CDR2 SNTAGT. Trimming left V 8 bases short and J 7 bases short, with 15 bases between. The CDR3 sequence is CASSSGGGQPQHF. CDR3 coding DNA: TGTGCCAGCTCCTCCGGGGGAGGCCAGCCCCAGCATTTT.

The chain couples TRBV19 to TRBJ2-7, with 7 bases aligning to TRBD1. The ends lost 7 bases at V and 2 bases at J; junction bases unmatched: 5. The CDR3 extends over 13 amino acids. Germline-derived CDR1 and CDR2 are LNHDA and SQIVND (reference sequence). CDR3 sequence (DNA): TGTGCCAGTACCCGGGACAGCCCCTACGAGCAGTACTTC. Translation: CASTRDSPYEQYF.

V is TRBV13 and J is TRBJ2-6; the match to TRBD1 covers 8 bases. The CDR3 is made up of 16 amino acids. V was clipped by 5 bases and J by 6 bases; unmatched bases: 9. From germline, CDR1 is PRHDT and CDR2 FYEKMQ (reference sequence). The CDR3 spells CASSKLTGGKANVLTF. As DNA, the CDR3 is TGTGCCAGCAGCAAATTAACAGGGGGAAAGGCCAACGTCCTGACTTTC.

This rearrangement joins TRBV19 to TRBJ2-1, with a weak D call TRBD2 (6 bases). Germline CDR1 is LNHDA and CDR2 is SQIVND (reference sequence). V lost 0 bases, J lost 0 bases, and 15 bases lay in between. This CDR3 contains 18 residues. CDR3 bases: TGTGCCAGTAGTATAGATCTATATGCGGGACTCTCCTACAATGAGCAGTTCTTC. Protein product: CASSIDLYAGLSYNEQFF.

V gene TRBV10-1 combines with J gene TRBJ2-1; TRBD1 matches at 9 bases. Losses at the gene ends were 6 bases for V and 10 bases for J; bases not matched to a gene: 7. Germline lookup yields CDR1 WNHNN and CDR2 SYGVQD (reference sequence). This CDR3 contains 13 residues. The CDR3 bases are TGCGCCAGCAGAGCTACGACAGGGGGAGAGCAGTTCTTC. Its protein product is CASRATTGGEQFF.

The V gene is TRBV6-2 or TRBV6-3, the J gene TRBJ2-2; the match to TRBD1 covers 7 bases. The CDR3 has 17 amino acids. The J segment lost 2 bases and the V segment lost 0 bases, leaving 6 bases of the junction unmatched. CDR1 is MNHEY, CDR2 SVGEGT, per germline. CDR3 residues: CASSYSGGRGNTGELFF. CDR3 sequence (DNA): TGTGCCAGCAGTTACTCAGGGGGCAGGGGCAACACCGGGGAGCTGTTTTTT.

The V call is TRBV10-2, the J call TRBJ2-5; D not certain. The CDR3 length is 12 residues. Looked up from germline, CDR1 is WSHSY and CDR2 is SAAADI. The V end was cut by 2 bases, the J end by 1 base, with 2 bases between. The DNA for the CDR3 is TGCGCCAGCAGTGAGCTCCAAGAGACCCAGTACTTC. It yields the protein CASSELQETQYF.

This chain uses TRBV5-1 with TRBJ1-1; TRBD1 agrees at 8 bases. With V trimmed by 0 bases and J by 0 bases, 4 bases remained unmatched. CDR1 is SGHRS and CDR2 is YFSETQ in the germline V gene. This CDR3 region has 16 residues. DNA for the CDR3: TGCGCCAGCAGCTTGGTACAGGGGGGAGTGAACACTGAAGCTTTCTTT. Its protein product is CASSLVQGGVNTEAFF.

The J gene is TRBJ2-5, the V gene TRBV2, with 7 bases lining up with TRBD1. CDR3 length: 12 amino acids. The V gene end was trimmed by 8 bases and the J gene end by 2 bases; junction bases not matched to a gene: 2. In germline, CDR1 is SNHLY, CDR2 FYNNEI. CDR3 coding DNA: TGTGCCAGCCAGGGACAGCAAGAGACCCAGTACTTC. Translation: CASQGQQETQYF.

The rearrangement uses TRBV28 and TRBJ1-2; D is unresolved. V was clipped by 6 bases and J by 6 bases, with 17 bases between them. Per the germline V gene, CDR1 is MDHEN and CDR2 is SYDVKM. The CDR3 is 14 residues long. CDR3 in DNA: TGTGCCAGCAGGGAGGCAGACCTAGGAGATGGCTACACCTTC. Protein sequence: CASREADLGDGYTF.

The V call is TRBV4-3, the J call TRBJ1-5; 10 bases are a match to TRBD1. This CDR3 is built from 20 residues. From germline, CDR1 is LGHNA and CDR2 YSLEER. V was pared by 1 base and J by 2 bases, with 14 bases of the junction left unmatched. The CDR3 sequence: CASSQGWLDRGFAGNQPQHF. The CDR3 nucleotides read TGCGCCAGCAGCCAAGGATGGCTGGACAGGGGGTTTGCGGGCAATCAGCCCCAGCATTTT.

This chain joins TRBV19 and TRBJ1-6; D gene uncertain. The CDR3 runs to 16 residues. Germline-derived CDR1 and CDR2 are LNHDA and SQIVND (reference sequence). V gave up 8 bases and J gave up 9 bases, with 23 bases separating them. The CDR3 sequence: CASRRFPESQISPLHF. CDR3 DNA: TGTGCCAGTCGCCGGTTCCCCGAGAGCCAAATTTCACCCCTCCACTTT. The full variable domain, with the rest looked up from reference TRBV19 and TRBJ1-6, is DGGITQSPKYLFRKEGQNVTLSCEQNLNHDAMYWYRQDPGQGLRLIYYSQIVNDFQKGDIAEGYSVSREKKESFPLTVTSAQKNPTAFYLCASRRFPESQISPLHFGNGTRLTVT.

The rearrangement links TRBV5-4 to TRBJ2-3; TRBD2 matches 10 bases. CDR3 length: 16 amino acids. Germline lookup yields CDR1 SGHNT and CDR2 YYREEE (reference sequence). With V trimmed by 2 bases and J by 3 bases, 6 bases remained unmatched. CDR3 DNA: TGTGCCAGCAGCTTTGCCCTAGCGGGAGCAACAGATACGCAGTATTTT. Its protein is CASSFALAGATDTQYF.

V usage is TRBV4-1 and J usage is TRBJ2-7; D perhaps matches TRBD1 (6 bases). In germline, CDR1 is MGHRA, CDR2 YSYEKL. The CDR3 totals 16 residues. Between the trimmed V and J ends, which lost 3 bases and 3 bases, there was a span of 18 bases. CDR3 in DNA: TGCGCCAGCAGCCAGATGGTGGACAGTTCTCGCTACGAGCAGTACTTC. This sequence encodes CASSQMVDSSRYEQYF.

This chain connects TRBV28 to TRBJ2-2; no clear D. Trimming removed 7 bases from V and 7 bases from J, with 16 bases in between. Per the germline V gene, CDR1 is MDHEN and CDR2 is SYDVKM. The CDR3 has 14 amino acids. CDR3 in DNA: TGTGCCAGCACCCTGCACCCGGGTGGCGGGGAGCTGTTTTTT. It encodes CASTLHPGGGELFF.

The V and J genes are TRBV19 and TRBJ2-5, with D possibly TRBD2 on 5 matching bases. This CDR3 contains 15 residues. Trimming shortened V by 2 bases and J by 4 bases, and 14 bases separated the two germline ends. Looked up from germline, CDR1 is LNHDA and CDR2 is SQIVND (reference sequence). The CDR3 region is CASSIPGLAGETQYF. The DNA for the CDR3 is TGTGCCAGTAGTATACCCGGCCTAGCAGGAGAGACCCAGTACTTC.

The CDR3 is CASSFRGISGELFF. CDR3 nucleotides: TGTGCCAGCAGTTTCAGGGGCATCTCCGGGGAGCTGTTTTTT. The chain joins TRBV28 to TRBJ2-2; TRBD1 might be the D (6 bases). CDR3 length: 14 residues. Trimming took 3 bases from V and 6 from J, leaving 11 bases between them. Germline loops: CDR1 MDHEN, CDR2 SYDVKM.

The V call is TRBV5-6, the J call TRBJ1-2, with 8 nucleotides matching TRBD1. Per the germline V gene, CDR1 is SGHDT and CDR2 is YYEEEE. The CDR3 totals 14 residues. The V and J ends lost 7 bases and 4 bases, in that order; junction bases with no gene match: 9. The CDR3 DNA reads as TGTGCCAGCCAGGTCGTGGACAGGGCCTATGGCTACACCTTC. Amino acid sequence: CASQVVDRAYGYTF.

The chain recombines TRBV6-1 with TRBJ2-3; D possibly corresponds to TRBD1 (5 bases). V was cut by 1 base and J by 4 bases, with 9 bases left in between. Per the germline V gene, CDR1 is MNHNS and CDR2 is SASEGT. The CDR3 consists of 14 residues. This CDR3 is CASSEVLTADTQYF. The CDR3 coding sequence is TGTGCCAGCAGTGAAGTTTTGACAGCAGATACGCAGTATTTT.

This chain joins TRBV5-1 and TRBJ2-3; 12 bases line up with TRBD2. The CDR3 sequence is 19 residues long. Germline CDR1 reads SGHRS; CDR2 reads YFSETQ. The trim removed 0 bases at V and 2 bases at J, leaving 10 bases unmatched. CDR3 sequence reads: CASSLGLAGGSPHTDTQYF. The CDR3 bases are TGCGCCAGCAGCTTGGGGCTAGCGGGGGGGTCGCCCCACACAGATACGCAGTATTTT.

This clone showed up just a few times. The chain is built from TRBV10-3 and TRBJ1-1; D possibly corresponds to TRBD1 (6 bases). V was cut by 4 bases and J by 3 bases, with 6 bases left in between. The CDR3 contains 12 residues. CDR1 and CDR2 (germline): ENHRY, SYGVKD. The CDR3 loop is CAISAGDTEAFF. CDR3 coding DNA: TGTGCCATCAGTGCAGGGGACACTGAAGCTTTCTTT.

The V call is TRBV20-1, the J call TRBJ2-2, with 7 nucleotides matching TRBD2. The CDR3 runs 15 residues. CDR1 and CDR2 from the germline V gene are DFQATT and SNEGSKA (reference sequence). V shed 3 bases and J 5 bases; nucleotides not matched to a gene: 9. CDR3 amino acids: CSASRLAEITGELFF. The CDR3 DNA is TGCAGTGCTAGTCGTCTAGCGGAAATAACCGGGGAGCTGTTTTTT.